This TCR beta chain was recovered during a study of shared clonotypes between healthy human individuals. Findings of the study overall: Non-shared clonotypes displayed generation probabilities falling below those of clonotypes present in all four donors. Among several donors, about 5% of naive CD4 clonotypes were found in common.

Naive CD8 cells lacked CD45RO and underwent positive selection for CCR7, leaving out terminally differentiated effector memory CD45RA+ cells. Recent vaccinations or acute infections were absent in the healthy HIV-negative adult donors. The CDR3 covers 15 residues. The V segment lost 5 bases and the J segment 5 bases; nucleotides outside the gene matches: 9. Germline CDR1 MDHEN, CDR2 SYDVKM. This table comes from immunoSEQ multiplex PCR, and its TCRdb copy is limited to in-frame clones, with some not included. The sample includes millions of clones, just over 90% of them seen just once. Worth noting for this clone: No antigen is known for it.

The sequence came from a man younger than 30 in good health. Some clones in this sample may be carry-over from other donors' samples. The specimen was naive CD8+ T cells from PBMCs. The chain employs TRBV28 and TRBJ1-2, with TRBD1 identical over 9 bases. The CDR3 is CASSPLGQGRYGYTF. Here the CDR3 DNA reads TGTGCCAGCAGTCCCCTCGGACAGGGGAGATATGGCTACACCTTC.